One sample yielded the 28 T cell receptor beta chains listed below, sequenced in a study of CD8 T cells in Susac syndrome. A quantity of about 0.5 to 1 ug RNA underwent reverse transcription using random hexamers. TCRdb called the immunoSEQ multiplex PCR reads again in MiXCR, with one record for every CDR3 protein. The sample yields around 130,000 distinct CDR3 sequences, roughly 89% seen once. Sequenced material: CD8+ T cells from PBMCs. These receptor sequences come from a human donor with multiple sclerosis.

V usage is TRBV27 and J usage is TRBJ1-5, with D uncertain. Germline V CDR1 and CDR2: MNHEY, SMNVEV (reference sequence). The length of the CDR3 is 14 residues. The germline V and J ends were trimmed by 3 bases and 2 bases, with 8 bases remaining between them. Here the CDR3 DNA reads TGTGCCAGCAGTTTTGGGGTCGGCAATCAGCCCCAGCATTTT. Translating it yields CASSFGVGNQPQHF.

The V call is TRBV6-2 or TRBV6-3, the J call TRBJ2-1; the match to TRBD2 covers 7 bases. Germline-derived CDR1 and CDR2 are MNHEY and SVGEGT. Trimming removed 8 bases from V and 1 base from J; junction bases left unmatched: 11. The length of the CDR3 is 16 residues. CDR3 sequence reads: CASGAGVRISYNEQFF. The CDR3 DNA reads as TGTGCCAGCGGGGCGGGAGTAAGGATATCCTACAATGAGCAGTTCTTC.

This clonotype was observed a single time. V is TRBV7-9 and J is TRBJ2-6; D assignment may be TRBD1 or TRBD2 (5 bases each). Trimming cost V 6 bases and J 0 bases, with 15 bases left between them. The germline CDR1 and CDR2 sequences are SEHNR and FQNEAQ (reference sequence). The length of the CDR3 is 17 residues. DNA of the CDR3: TGTGCCAGCAGGAATTGGGGGTTTAGCTCTGGGGCCAACGTCCTGACTTTC. This translates into CASRNWGFSSGANVLTF.

This clonotype has just a few counts. The chain uses TRBV29-1 and TRBJ1-2; tentative D call: TRBD1 (5 bases). Germline-derived CDR1 and CDR2 are SQVTM and ANQGSEA. CDR3 length equals 12 residues. Trimming took 1 base from V and 8 from J, leaving 11 bases between them. CDR3 coding DNA: TGCAGCGTTGAAGGGGGCTCTGAAGGCTACACCTTC. Its protein is CSVEGGSEGYTF.

About this clonotype: One end of the junction fails to match germline, which may point to a read error. This chain joins TRBV4-2 and TRBJ2-3; D possibly corresponds to TRBD2 (6 bases). The CDR3 spans 16 residues. In germline, CDR1 is LGHNA, CDR2 YNFKEQ. The CDR3 reads CASSQSLAASTDTQYF. The CDR3 DNA reads TGCGCCAGCAGCCAAAGTTTAGCGGCTAGCACAGATACGCAGTATTTT.

This clonotype showed up just a few times. The chain is built from TRBV27 and TRBJ1-2, with 8 positions matching TRBD1. Germline values: CDR1 MNHEY, CDR2 SMNVEV (reference sequence). Germline trimming cut 2 bases from V and 8 bases from J; bases unmatched to any gene: 7. This CDR3 is built from 14 residues. The CDR3 reads CASSLVQGAVGYTF. In DNA, the CDR3 is TGTGCCAGCAGTTTAGTGCAGGGGGCGGTAGGCTACACCTTC.

The rearrangement links TRBV15 to TRBJ1-3; 8 nucleotides agree with TRBD1. V was pared by 1 base and J by 2 bases, with 4 bases of the junction left unmatched. CDR1 is LNHNV, CDR2 YYDKDF, per germline (reference sequence). The CDR3 covers 16 residues. As DNA, the CDR3 is TGTGCCACCAGCAGAGTGGGCAGGGGGCCTGGAAACACCATATATTTT. Protein: CATSRVGRGPGNTIYF. Complete variable domain (other parts from reference TRBV15 and TRBJ1-3): DAMVIQNPRYQVTQFGKPVTLSCSQTLNHNVMYWYQQKSSQAPKLLFHYYDKDFNNEADTPDNFQSRRPNTSFCFLDIRSPGLGDTAMYLCATSRVGRGPGNTIYFGEGSWLTVV.

The gene calls are TRBV27 and TRBJ2-7; TRBD2 matches at 8 bases. The CDR3 is 13 amino acids. Per the germline V gene, CDR1 is MNHEY and CDR2 is SMNVEV (reference sequence). After removal of 9 bases from V and 5 bases from J, the junction contained 9 bases not matched to a gene. CDR3 nucleotide sequence: TGTGCCAGTAGCTTTAGCGGGAAGGACGAGCAGTACTTC. This sequence encodes CASSFSGKDEQYF.

This chain uses TRBV4-3 with TRBJ2-4, with a weak D call TRBD2 (6 bases). The CDR3 has 16 amino acids. Trimming shortened V by 0 bases and J by 0 bases, and 9 bases separated the two germline ends. Germline V lookup: CDR1 LGHNA, CDR2 YSLEER. The CDR3 reads CASSQDWGLAKNIQYF. The CDR3 DNA reads TGCGCCAGCAGCCAAGACTGGGGACTAGCCAAAAACATTCAGTACTTC.

This clonotype has just one count. The chain couples TRBV6-4 to TRBJ2-1; 10 nucleotides line up with TRBD1. V gave up 6 bases and J gave up 0 bases; unmatched junction bases: 11. Germline CDR1 MRHNA, CDR2 SNTAGT. The length of the CDR3 is 18 residues. The CDR3 protein is CASSAGTGALSSYNEQFF. As DNA, the CDR3 is TGTGCCAGCAGCGCCGGGACAGGGGCCCTCAGCTCCTACAATGAGCAGTTCTTC.

V gene TRBV3-1 combines with J gene TRBJ2-7, with D possibly being TRBD1 (6 bases). V was pared by 1 base and J by 0 bases, with 10 bases between. The CDR3 spans 15 residues. Germline V gene sequence: CDR1 LGHDT, CDR2 YNNKEL (reference sequence). CDR3 sequence: CASSQGQDSSYEQYF. The CDR3 DNA reads as TGTGCCAGCAGCCAAGGGCAGGACAGCTCCTACGAGCAGTACTTC.

V gene TRBV5-1 combines with J gene TRBJ1-1; possible D gene TRBD1, 5 bases. V lost 4 bases to trimming and J lost 8 bases, with 9 bases between them. This CDR3 has 11 residues. Germline CDR1 SGHRS, CDR2 YFSETQ. CDR3 in amino acids: CASSPGGEAFF. The CDR3 DNA sequence: TGCGCCAGCAGCCCCGGGGGAGAAGCTTTCTTT.

The chain has TRBV27 and TRBJ2-1; 7 bases fit TRBD2. The CDR3 is 14 amino acids. With V trimmed by 2 bases and J by 2 bases, 0 bases remained unmatched. Germline CDR1 MNHEY, CDR2 SMNVEV (reference sequence). Here the CDR3 reads CASSLAGAYNEQFF. In DNA form, the CDR3 reads TGTGCCAGCAGTTTAGCGGGAGCCTACAATGAGCAGTTCTTC.

This sequence joins TRBV10-3 and TRBJ1-5, with D uncertain. V gave up 5 bases and J gave up 6 bases, with 8 bases separating them. Germline CDR1 is ENHRY and CDR2 is SYGVKD. CDR3 size: 12 residues. For the CDR3, the DNA is TGTGCCATCAGTTCGCACCTTCAGCCCCAGCATTTT. It yields the protein CAISSHLQPQHF.

This chain joins TRBV7-9 and TRBJ2-1; D is possibly TRBD2 (6 bases). The CDR3 runs to 18 residues. Deletions cut 3 bases from V and 2 bases from J, with 20 bases between. Germline values: CDR1 SEHNR, CDR2 FQNEAQ (reference sequence). CDR3 sequence reads: CASSFPSLGEAPYNEQFF. CDR3 in DNA: TGTGCCAGCAGCTTCCCCTCTTTAGGGGAGGCCCCCTACAATGAGCAGTTCTTC.

The chain joins TRBV6-2 or TRBV6-3 to TRBJ1-1, with unresolved D. Trimming left V 0 bases short and J 7 bases short, with 15 bases between. This CDR3 is built from 15 residues. Germline lookup yields CDR1 MNHEY and CDR2 SVGEGT. The CDR3 protein is CASSYSIGQNLEAFF. CDR3 nucleotide sequence: TGTGCCAGCAGTTACTCAATAGGTCAGAATCTTGAAGCTTTCTTT.

V gene TRBV20-1 combines with J gene TRBJ2-7; tentative D call: TRBD1 (5 bases). This CDR3 has 11 amino acids. The V and J ends lost 6 bases and 5 bases respectively, with 11 bases between them. Germline V gives CDR1 DFQATT, CDR2 SNEGSKA (reference sequence). The CDR3 DNA is TGCAGTGCCCTGGACATGCACGAGCAGTACTTC. As protein: CSALDMHEQYF.

This chain joins TRBV19 and TRBJ2-1; TRBD2 matches at 11 bases. Germline loops: CDR1 LNHDA, CDR2 SQIVND (reference sequence). V shed 3 bases and J 4 bases; nucleotides not matched to a gene: 8. This CDR3 has 17 residues. The CDR3 here is CASSIPPTSGVYNEQFF. Here the CDR3 DNA reads TGTGCCAGTAGTATCCCCCCGACTAGCGGGGTATACAATGAGCAGTTCTTC.

V usage is TRBV5-6 and J usage is TRBJ2-7; 9 nucleotides align to TRBD2. The junction had 15 bases not matched to a gene; V was cut back by 4 bases and J by 7 bases. This CDR3 has 16 residues. Germline V lookup: CDR1 SGHDT, CDR2 YYEEEE. The CDR3 DNA reads TGTGCCAGCAGCCCGACGTTGGATAGCGGGAGTGAGGAGCAGTACTTC. Translated, it gives CASSPTLDSGSEEQYF.

The chain combines TRBV27 with TRBJ2-7; D is possibly TRBD1 (6 bases). The CDR3 contains 14 residues. Trimming cost V 1 base and J 6 bases, with 13 bases left between them. Germline loops: CDR1 MNHEY, CDR2 SMNVEV (reference sequence). As DNA, the CDR3 is TGTGCCAGCAGTTTATACAGGGCTTCGCTCGAGCAGTACTTC. Protein: CASSLYRASLEQYF.

This clonotype was observed a single time. This chain connects TRBV20-1 to TRBJ1-1; D unresolved. CDR1 and CDR2 from the germline V gene are DFQATT and SNEGSKA (reference sequence). This CDR3 is built from 10 residues. V gave up 6 bases and J gave up 2 bases, with 4 bases separating them. The CDR3: CSALNTEAFF. CDR3 nucleotide sequence: TGCAGTGCCCTAAACACTGAAGCTTTCTTT.

The chain joins TRBV9 to TRBJ1-2; D remains unclear. Germline V gives CDR1 SGDLS, CDR2 YYNGEE. The V gene lost 0 bases and the J gene lost 8 bases, with 14 bases spanning the gap. The CDR3 extends over 14 amino acids. The CDR3 loop reads CASSVDWVWSGYTF. The CDR3 region has the DNA TGTGCCAGCAGCGTAGACTGGGTGTGGAGCGGCTACACCTTC.

This chain joins TRBV4-3 and TRBJ2-4; 7 positions match TRBD2. This CDR3 is built from 16 residues. J was trimmed by 7 bases and V by 0 bases; bases with no gene match: 9. Germline CDR1 LGHNA, CDR2 YSLEER. The CDR3 protein is CASSQDLTWEGNIQYF. For the CDR3, the DNA is TGCGCCAGCAGCCAAGATCTCACATGGGAGGGGAACATTCAGTACTTC.

This clonotype was seen a handful of times. The chain links TRBV24-1 to TRBJ2-3; D uncertain. V lost 3 bases and J lost 6, with 12 bases in between. In germline, CDR1 is KGHDR, CDR2 SFDVKD. CDR3 size: 14 residues. The CDR3 loop reads CATSDPGLTDTQYF. The CDR3 bases are TGTGCCACCAGTGATCCGGGCCTTACCGATACGCAGTATTTT.

The chain joins TRBV2 to TRBJ2-1, with 8 bases aligning to TRBD2. The CDR3 spans 13 residues. Germline V lookup: CDR1 SNHLY, CDR2 FYNNEI. The V gene end was trimmed by 7 bases and the J gene end by 7 bases; junction bases not matched to a gene: 6. The CDR3 DNA reads TGTGCCAGCAACGGACTAGCCGGGAATGAGCAGTTCTTC. This codes for CASNGLAGNEQFF. Supplemented by reference TRBV2 and TRBJ2-1, the full variable domain reads EPEVTQTPSHQVTQMGQEVILRCVPISNHLYFYWYRQILGQKVEFLVSFYNNEISEKSEIFDDQFSVERPDGSNFTLKIRSTKLEDSAMYFCASNGLAGNEQFFGPGTRLTVL.

The rearrangement joins TRBV10-2 to TRBJ2-1, with 7 bases identical to TRBD2. The CDR3 has 16 amino acids. Germline V gene lookup returns CDR1 WSHSY and CDR2 SAAADI. The trim removed 0 bases at V and 4 bases at J, leaving 6 bases unmatched. DNA for the CDR3: TGCGCCAGCAGTGAGTCGGACCTAGCGGTATACAATGAGCAGTTCTTC. It codes for CASSESDLAVYNEQFF.

The J gene is TRBJ1-5, the V gene TRBV2; D is unresolved. V lost 2 bases and J 2 bases, leaving 13 bases between the germline ends. The V gene's germline CDR1 is SNHLY and CDR2 FYNNEI. This CDR3 is 16 amino acids long. CDR3: CASSETVTTGNQPQHF. In DNA form, the CDR3 reads TGTGCCAGCAGTGAAACTGTTACCACGGGCAATCAGCCCCAGCATTTT.

The genes are TRBV6-5 and TRBJ2-6; D is uncertain. This CDR3 is built from 13 residues. Germline V gene lookup returns CDR1 MNHEY and CDR2 SVGAGI. The V end was cut by 6 bases, the J end by 3 bases, with 6 bases between. The CDR3 sequence is CASSLVGANVLTF. CDR3 coding DNA: TGTGCCAGCAGCCTCGTTGGGGCCAACGTCCTGACTTTC.